This entry lists 6 T cell receptor beta chains sequenced from one sample in a study of blood T cell repertoires in COVID-19. The table came from immunoSEQ multiplex PCR; TCRdb's copy has only in-frame clones and leaves some out. The sample has approximately 180,000 clones; about 84% are singletons. Input material: peripheral blood. The source of these receptors is a person aged 65 to 85 with COVID-19, enrolled during active disease.

DNA of the CDR3: TGTGCCAGGCGGGACAGGCAAGAGACCCAGTACTTC. This sequence encodes CARRDRQETQYF. The chain is built from TRBV28 and TRBJ2-5, with 8 positions matching TRBD1. CDR1 and CDR2 (germline): MDHEN, SYDVKM. The junction had 2 bases not matched to a gene; V was cut back by 9 bases and J by 2 bases. This CDR3 comprises 12 residues.

The chain uses TRBV7-9 and TRBJ2-1; D is unclear. The V gene's germline CDR1 is SEHNR and CDR2 FQNEAQ (reference sequence). The CDR3 is made up of 16 amino acids. The ends were cut back, 1 base at V and 7 bases at J, with 17 bases in the middle. The CDR3 region is CASSLGRVAPSNEQFF. CDR3 DNA: TGTGCCAGCAGCTTAGGTCGGGTGGCCCCATCAAATGAGCAGTTCTTC.

The rearrangement joins TRBV6-2 or TRBV6-3 to TRBJ2-2; D is uncertain. Trimming took 2 bases from V and 4 from J, leaving 5 bases between them. The germline CDR1 and CDR2 sequences are MNHEY and SVGEGT. CDR3 length: 13 amino acids. CDR3 nucleotide sequence: TGTGCCAGCAGTTACCTTTCCACCGGGGAGCTGTTTTTT. Residues: CASSYLSTGELFF.

The gene calls are TRBV9 and TRBJ2-5, with a tentative D call TRBD2 (5 bases). CDR1 is SGDLS and CDR2 is YYNGEE in the germline V gene. V lost 2 bases and J 5 bases, leaving 13 bases between the germline ends. This CDR3 contains 14 residues. CDR3 sequence reads: CASSVSERRETQYF. In nucleotides, the CDR3 is TGTGCCAGCAGCGTGAGCGAAAGGAGGGAGACCCAGTACTTC.

This sequence joins TRBV5-8 and TRBJ2-2; 7 nucleotides align to TRBD1. Germline lookup yields CDR1 SGHTS and CDR2 YDEGEE. This CDR3 region has 15 residues. V lost 3 bases to trimming and J lost 0 bases; unmatched junction nucleotides: 2. Here the CDR3 DNA reads TGTGCCAGCAGCTGGACAGGTGCGAACACCGGGGAGCTGTTTTTT. Amino acids: CASSWTGANTGELFF. Together with reference TRBV5-8 and TRBJ2-2, the CDR3 gives the full variable domain: EAGVTQSPTHLIKTRGQQATLRCSPISGHTSVYWYQQALGLGLQFLLWYDEGEERNRGNFPPRFSGRQFPNYSSELNVNALELEDSALYLCASSWTGANTGELFFGEGSRLTVL.

The rearrangement uses TRBV2 and TRBJ1-6; no clear D. Germline V lookup: CDR1 SNHLY, CDR2 FYNNEI. V lost 6 bases to trimming and J lost 10 bases, with 10 bases between them. The CDR3 contains 12 residues. DNA of the CDR3: TGTGCCAGCAGACAGATTCCGTCACCCCTCCACTTT. Protein sequence: CASRQIPSPLHF.